The 5 T cell receptor beta chains below all came from one sample that was sequenced in a study of blood T cell repertoires in COVID-19. Repertoires were generated with immunoSEQ multiplex PCR, while TCRdb's copy carries only in-frame clones and drops some. This sample yields around 80,000 clones, of which around 88% are seen a single time; around 0.6% belongs to the top ten. The sample comprised peripheral blood. The origin of the receptors is a man aged 55 to 70 with acute or convalescent COVID-19.

The genes are TRBV19 and TRBJ1-2, with 7 positions matching TRBD1. The germline CDR1 and CDR2 sequences are LNHDA and SQIVND (reference sequence). The CDR3 runs to 13 residues. V shed 6 bases and J 3 bases; nucleotides not matched to a gene: 4. In nucleotides, the CDR3 is TGTGCCAGTAGACGACAGGGAGACTATGGCTACACCTTC. Translating gives CASRRQGDYGYTF.

The chain has TRBV11-2 and TRBJ1-2; no reliable D call. Germline CDR1 is SGHAT and CDR2 is FQNNGV. V gave up 1 base and J gave up 2 bases, with 5 bases separating them. The CDR3 totals 13 residues. The CDR3 nucleotides are TGTGCCAGCAGCTTAGGCCAGAACTATGGCTACACCTTC. Translation gives CASSLGQNYGYTF.

This chain uses TRBV5-6 with TRBJ2-3; a possible D gene is TRBD2 (6 bases). CDR3 size: 16 residues. In germline, CDR1 is SGHDT, CDR2 YYEEEE. The V gene lost 0 bases and the J gene lost 0 bases, with 11 bases spanning the gap. The CDR3 protein is CASSLDSGASTDTQYF. The CDR3 DNA reads TGTGCCAGCAGCTTGGATAGCGGTGCTAGCACAGATACGCAGTATTTT.

The chain is built from TRBV4-1 and TRBJ2-1, with 13 bases aligning to TRBD2. Losses at the gene ends were 1 base for V and 8 bases for J; bases not matched to a gene: 8. This CDR3 comprises 17 residues. Germline V gene data show CDR1 as MGHRA and CDR2 as YSYEKL. The CDR3 region is CASSQVSTSGGVYEQFF. The CDR3 DNA reads TGCGCCAGCAGCCAAGTGTCTACTAGCGGGGGGGTTTATGAGCAGTTCTTC.

The V call is TRBV5-1, the J call TRBJ1-4; a possible D gene is TRBD1 (5 bases). The CDR3 has 14 amino acids. V dropped 4 bases and J dropped 0 bases, with 7 bases sitting between them. Germline CDR1 reads SGHRS; CDR2 reads YFSETQ. CDR3 loop: CASSETATNEKLFF. CDR3 sequence (DNA): TGCGCCAGCAGCGAGACAGCAACTAATGAAAAACTGTTTTTT.